The 30 T cell receptor beta chains below come from one sample, sequenced in a study of monozygotic twins with inflammatory bowel disease. With the 5' RACE reads reprocessed, TCRdb shows one record per CDR3 protein and no DNA. Recorded for this sample: a few hundred thousand distinct CDR3 sequences. Sequences were obtained from blood. The receptors were sampled from a human donor with ulcerative colitis or Crohn's disease, or a healthy co-twin of an affected twin (not recorded which).

This chain connects TRBV19 to TRBJ2-1; the D gene TCRdb calls, TRBD2, cannot be checked with no DNA. This CDR3 spans 16 amino acids. Per germline, CDR1 LNHDA and CDR2 SQIVND (reference sequence). The CDR3 sequence: CASSKVLAGGWNEQFF.

The chain joins TRBV7-6 to TRBJ1-5. Per the germline V gene, CDR1 is SGHVS and CDR2 is FNYEAQ. The CDR3 contains 16 residues. CDR3 protein: CASSLEVGAGNQPQHF. The full variable domain, in which reference TRBV7-6 and TRBJ1-5 provide the parts outside the CDR3, is GAGVSQSPRYKVTKRGQDVALRCDPISGHVSLYWYRQALGQGPEFLTYFNYEAQQDKSGLPNDRFSAERPEGSISTLTIQRTEQRDSAMYRCASSLEVGAGNQPQHFGDGTRLSIL.

This chain uses TRBV4-2 with TRBJ2-3; with no DNA, the TCRdb D assignment of TRBD2 cannot be verified. This CDR3 comprises 17 residues. Per the germline V gene, CDR1 is LGHNA and CDR2 is YNFKEQ. The CDR3 is CASSLESLGWGTDTQYF.

The chain combines TRBV6-5 with TRBJ2-1; TCRdb's D gene call, TRBD1, goes unchecked for lack of DNA. CDR3 length equals 18 residues. CDR1 MNHEY and CDR2 SVGAGI come from the germline V gene. The CDR3 reads CASSFIPSRRSSYNEQFF.

The genes are TRBV18 and TRBJ1-5; TCRdb's D call, TRBD1, is unchecked because there is no DNA. The CDR3 has 19 residues. Germline V gene lookup returns CDR1 KGHSH and CDR2 LQKENI. The chain's CDR3 is CASSPLLSEGAKSNQPQHF.

The V call is TRBV12-3 or TRBV12-4, the J call TRBJ1-1; there is no DNA to check the TCRdb D call of TRBD1. CDR3 length equals 12 residues. CDR3 region: CALGVPGTEAFF.

The CDR3: CASSILKGYEQYF. The J gene is TRBJ2-7, the V gene TRBV19. This CDR3 has 13 residues. CDR1 and CDR2 from the germline V gene are LNHDA and SQIVND (reference sequence).

V gene TRBV3-1 combines with J gene TRBJ1-2. The CDR3 runs to 13 residues. Per the germline V gene, CDR1 is LGHDT and CDR2 is YNNKEL (reference sequence). CDR3 in amino acids: CASSQVLGYGYTF. Complete variable domain (other parts from reference TRBV3-1 and TRBJ1-2): DTAVSQTPKYLVTQMGNDKSIKCEQNLGHDTMYWYKQDSKKFLKIMFSYNNKELIINETVPNRFSPKSPDKAHLNLHINSLELGDSAVYFCASSQVLGYGYTFGSGTRLTVV.

The rearrangement links TRBV19 to TRBJ1-4; lacking DNA, the TRBD1 call made by TCRdb goes unchecked. The CDR3 is 14 residues long. Germline V gene sequence: CDR1 LNHDA, CDR2 SQIVND (reference sequence). The CDR3 loop reads CASRGGATNEKLFF.

The chain has TRBV5-6 and TRBJ1-1; TCRdb lists TRBD1, though no DNA is available to test this call. Germline values: CDR1 SGHDT, CDR2 YYEEEE. The CDR3 runs 16 residues. CDR3 protein: CASSLEGSGLNTEAFF.

The genes are TRBV6-1 and TRBJ2-5; TCRdb's assignment of TRBD1 cannot be checked, as there is no DNA. This CDR3 spans 15 amino acids. Germline V gives CDR1 MNHNS, CDR2 SASEGT. CDR3 region: CASSPGQGHQETQYF.

The V and J genes are TRBV4-1 and TRBJ2-7; lacking DNA, the TRBD1 call made by TCRdb goes unchecked. Germline-derived CDR1 and CDR2 are MGHRA and YSYEKL. CDR3 length equals 14 residues. CDR3 region: CASSQVGGSYEQYF.

This CDR3 is CASSLKVPAGGPVAGELFF. The chain combines TRBV11-2 with TRBJ2-2; TCRdb's D call, TRBD2, is unchecked because there is no DNA. Germline V gives CDR1 SGHAT, CDR2 FQNNGV. This CDR3 is built from 19 residues.

The chain joins TRBV7-2 to TRBJ2-7. This CDR3 is 15 amino acids long. Germline V gives CDR1 SGHTA, CDR2 FQGNSA. CDR3: CASSKPDRISYEQYF.

The chain combines TRBV5-1 with TRBJ2-6; TCRdb selects TRBD1, and the lack of DNA leaves this call unchecked. The CDR3 is made up of 15 amino acids. Germline CDR1 and CDR2: SGHRS and YFSETQ. The CDR3 loop reads CATRGGSTGANVLTF.

This chain joins TRBV6-1 and TRBJ2-5; TCRdb's D call of TRBD2 is untestable without DNA. The CDR3 loop spans 16 amino acids. Germline CDR1 is MNHNS and CDR2 is SASEGT. The CDR3 region is CASRSGGYANRQTQYF.

The chain employs TRBV9 and TRBJ1-6. The CDR3 has 14 amino acids. Germline V lookup: CDR1 SGDLS, CDR2 YYNGEE. The CDR3 here is CASSVGQNNSPLHF.

The chain couples TRBV19 to TRBJ1-5; there is no DNA to check the TCRdb D call of TRBD1. The CDR3 contains 18 residues. The germline V gene encodes CDR1 LNHDA and CDR2 SQIVND (reference sequence). CDR3 amino acids: CASSEDKVGAYSNQPQHF.

The V and J genes are TRBV7-2 and TRBJ1-1; absent DNA, TCRdb's TRBD1 call cannot be checked. This CDR3 contains 12 residues. Germline assignment: CDR1 SGHTA and CDR2 FQGNSA. The CDR3 sequence: CASSPDRNKAFF.

The rearrangement joins TRBV7-2 to TRBJ2-3; the D call of TRBD2 rests on TCRdb alone, since no DNA is present to check it. CDR3 length: 18 amino acids. Germline V gene data show CDR1 as SGHTA and CDR2 as FQGNSA. The CDR3 sequence is CASSLAVTSGRVTDTQYF. The full variable domain, completed using reference TRBV7-2 and TRBJ2-3, is GAGVSQSPSNKVTEKGKDVELRCDPISGHTALYWYRQSLGQGLEFLIYFQGNSAPDKSGLPSDRFSAERTGGSVSTLTIQRTQQEDSAVYLCASSLAVTSGRVTDTQYFGPGTRLTVL.

The chain carries TRBV6-5 and TRBJ2-1; TCRdb's D call, TRBD2, is unchecked because there is no DNA. CDR1 is MNHEY and CDR2 is SVGAGI in the germline V gene. This CDR3 is built from 15 residues. This chain's CDR3 is CASSYPRASDNEQFF.

The chain links TRBV2 to TRBJ1-1. Germline-derived CDR1 and CDR2 are SNHLY and FYNNEI. CDR3 length: 15 amino acids. CDR3 loop: CASSEAGRSNTEAFF.

The rearrangement uses TRBV19 and TRBJ2-7; checking the TCRdb D call of TRBD1 is not possible without DNA. CDR1 is LNHDA, CDR2 SQIVND, per germline (reference sequence). The CDR3 extends over 15 amino acids. CDR3 protein: CASSGPTGGMNEQYF.

The gene calls are TRBV5-8 and TRBJ2-7; TCRdb reports TRBD1, a call that lacks DNA to check it against. CDR1 SGHTS and CDR2 YDEGEE come from the germline V gene. This CDR3 region has 15 residues. CDR3 region: CASSLARDTTYEQYF.

This chain links TRBV27 with TRBJ2-7; with no DNA, the TCRdb D assignment of TRBD2 cannot be verified. The CDR3 contains 15 residues. In germline, CDR1 is MNHEY, CDR2 SMNVEV (reference sequence). CDR3 in amino acids: CASSLLAGGSHEQYF.

V and J are TRBV6-2 or TRBV6-3 and TRBJ2-1; TCRdb calls TRBD1, which cannot be checked without DNA. The CDR3 consists of 16 residues. The germline gives CDR1 MNHEY, CDR2 SVGEGT. The CDR3 loop reads CASSYSGQGRYNEQFF.

The V call is TRBV9, the J call TRBJ2-5; TCRdb's assignment of TRBD1 cannot be checked, as there is no DNA. CDR3 length: 15 amino acids. In germline, CDR1 is SGDLS, CDR2 YYNGEE. The CDR3 is CASSEYGQGEETQYF.

V is TRBV4-2 and J is TRBJ1-6; TCRdb indicates TRBD1, and absent DNA this call remains unverified. The germline V gene has CDR1 LGHNA and CDR2 YNFKEQ. The CDR3 is made up of 16 amino acids. The CDR3 sequence is CASSPQTTGNNSPLHF.

The CDR3 here is CASSEYRTGYSETQYF. The chain is built from TRBV25-1 and TRBJ2-5; lacking DNA, the TRBD1 call made by TCRdb goes unchecked. From germline, CDR1 is MGHDK and CDR2 SYGVNS. This CDR3 is 16 amino acids long.

The rearrangement joins TRBV29-1 to TRBJ2-1. The germline V gene encodes CDR1 SQVTM and CDR2 ANQGSEA. The CDR3 runs to 13 residues. CDR3 sequence: CSVEAIKGNEQFF.